These 9 T cell receptor beta chains originate from one sample sequenced in a study of CD8+CD57+ T cells in acquired aplastic anemia. It was genomic DNA that served as the template for profiling TCR beta VDJ and CDR3. TCRdb independently ran MiXCR on the reads; one entry per CDR3 protein. The data show under 350,000 distinct CDR3 sequences, roughly 59% seen once. Individuals selected for sequencing had exhibited CD8+CD57+ cell expansion on flow cytometry. Material: sorted CD4+, CD8+, or CD8+CD57+ T cells (not recorded which) from PBMCs. These receptors all stem from a human donor with aplastic anemia.

This clonotype was observed many times. V gene TRBV9 combines with J gene TRBJ1-5; D may be TRBD1 (5 bases). Between the trimmed V and J ends, which lost 4 bases and 4 bases, there was a span of 6 bases. Germline CDR1 and CDR2: SGDLS and YYNGEE. This CDR3 contains 12 residues. CDR3 amino acids: CASSQGNQPQHF. DNA of the CDR3: TGTGCCAGCAGCCAGGGAAATCAGCCCCAGCATTTT.

The table lists this clonotype with many counts. The V gene is TRBV20-1, the J gene TRBJ1-2; 9 bases are a match to TRBD1. CDR1 is DFQATT and CDR2 is SNEGSKA in the germline V gene (reference sequence). With V trimmed by 1 base and J by 0 bases, 9 bases remained unmatched. The length of the CDR3 is 17 residues. CDR3 amino acids: CSARGKLGQGSNYGYTF. Here the CDR3 DNA reads TGCAGTGCTAGAGGGAAACTAGGACAGGGGTCTAACTATGGCTACACCTTC.

This clonotype has at least ten counts. The chain combines TRBV6-1 with TRBJ2-7, with 7 nucleotides matching TRBD1. J was trimmed by 2 bases and V by 5 bases; bases with no gene match: 6. Germline CDR1 is MNHNS and CDR2 is SASEGT. The CDR3 extends over 14 amino acids. DNA for the CDR3: TGTGCCAGCAGTAAACCGACAGGGCCCTACGAGCAGTACTTC. The encoded protein is CASSKPTGPYEQYF.

V is TRBV24-1 and J is TRBJ2-1; 8 bases are a match to TRBD1. The germline gives CDR1 KGHDR, CDR2 SFDVKD. V was clipped by 6 bases and J by 9 bases; unmatched bases: 9. There are 14 residues in the CDR3. The chain's CDR3 is CATSTTGGTAEQFF. CDR3 DNA sequence: TGTGCCACCAGTACCACAGGGGGGACGGCTGAGCAGTTCTTC.

This clonotype appeared many times. This chain connects TRBV2 to TRBJ2-1, with D perhaps matching TRBD1 or TRBD2 (5 bases each). Germline V gene data show CDR1 as SNHLY and CDR2 as FYNNEI. The V gene lost 4 bases and the J gene lost 3 bases, with 13 bases spanning the gap. This CDR3 region has 15 residues. In DNA form, the CDR3 reads TGTGCCAGCAGTGGAGGGGCCGGGGACTACAATGAGCAGTTCTTC. Its translation is CASSGGAGDYNEQFF.

J is TRBJ1-1 and V is TRBV9; D remains ambiguous. CDR1 is SGDLS and CDR2 is YYNGEE in the germline V gene. This CDR3 contains 19 residues. V lost 1 base and J 0 bases, leaving 22 bases between the germline ends. DNA of the CDR3: TGTGCCAGCAGCGTATCACCCACTACTGACGGACGGATGAACACTGAAGCTTTCTTT. This codes for CASSVSPTTDGRMNTEAFF.

The genes are TRBV7-8 and TRBJ2-3; D is possibly TRBD2 (5 bases). CDR1 SGHVS and CDR2 FQNEAQ come from the germline V gene. V dropped 3 bases and J dropped 2 bases, with 12 bases sitting between them. The CDR3 contains 15 residues. CDR3 coding DNA: TGTGCCAGCAGCTTTCGAGCGGATTACACAGATACGCAGTATTTT. Translation: CASSFRADYTDTQYF.

The chain is built from TRBV11-2 and TRBJ2-2, with TRBD2 matching 12 bases. CDR3 length equals 14 residues. V was clipped by 10 bases and J by 6 bases; unmatched bases: 6. The V gene's germline CDR1 is SGHAT and CDR2 FQNNGV. The CDR3 reads CATTPSGGAGELFF. The CDR3 DNA sequence: TGTGCCACAACGCCTAGCGGGGGGGCCGGGGAGCTGTTTTTT.

This chain uses TRBV6-7 with TRBJ1-6; D is possibly TRBD1 (6 bases). TRBV6-7 carries the ORF label, with uncertain function. The length of the CDR3 is 15 residues. V lost 3 bases to trimming and J lost 11 bases, with 17 bases between them. CDR3: CASSYWAAGATPLHF. CDR3 DNA sequence: TGTGCCAGCAGTTATTGGGCAGCGGGGGCCACACCCCTCCACTTT.